These 20 T cell receptor beta chains share one sample of origin, sequenced in a study of beta chain features in type 1 diabetes. General study findings and limits: TCRB CDR3s were moderately but significantly shorter in Type 1 diabetes patients in all four CD4+ subsets.

Sequencing targeted expressed TCRB transcripts, as all isolated RNA had been reverse transcribed. Sequenced by immunoSEQ multiplex PCR; TCRdb stores in-frame clones only, minus some. The sample lists approximately 120,000 clones; roughly a sixth were seen once. No antigen has been identified for these receptors. Sequenced sample: central memory CD4+ T cells from blood. These receptors were taken from a man aged 18 to 29 with type 1 diabetes.

This clone has only a few counts. The chain combines TRBV18 with TRBJ2-2; 7 bases agree with TRBD1. Germline V lookup: CDR1 KGHSH, CDR2 LQKENI. CDR3 size: 16 residues. Trimming at V came to 3 bases and at J to 3 bases, leaving 7 bases not matched to a gene. The CDR3 sequence is CASSPRDSLDTGELFF. For the CDR3, the DNA is TGTGCCAGCTCACCCCGGGACAGCCTTGACACCGGGGAGCTGTTTTTT.

The gene calls are TRBV7-2 and TRBJ2-7, with TRBD2 matching over 9 bases. Trimming at V came to 5 bases and at J to 0 bases, leaving 5 bases not matched to a gene. Germline values: CDR1 SGHTA, CDR2 FQGNSA. The CDR3 runs 15 residues. CDR3 sequence (DNA): TGTGCCAGCAGCCAAAGACTAGCGGACTCCTACGAGCAGTACTTC. Protein product: CASSQRLADSYEQYF.

V is TRBV10-3 and J is TRBJ1-5; D gene ambiguous. Trimming stripped 8 bases from V and 0 bases from J, with 8 bases between. Per germline, CDR1 ENHRY and CDR2 SYGVKD. The CDR3 totals 13 residues. In DNA form, the CDR3 reads TGTGCCATCGGAACAGATAGCAATCAGCCCCAGCATTTT. Translation: CAIGTDSNQPQHF.

Notes on this clone: This specimen includes other DNA sequences encoding the same CDR3. This rearrangement joins TRBV18 to TRBJ2-3; no clear D. The CDR3 is 13 residues long. Looked up from germline, CDR1 is KGHSH and CDR2 is LQKENI. Trimming removed 3 bases at V and 2 bases at J, with 6 bases between. The DNA of the CDR3 is TGTGCCAGCTCACCGAGTCTCACAGATACGCAGTATTTT. Translating gives CASSPSLTDTQYF.

This clone was observed a few times. This sequence joins TRBV11-2 and TRBJ2-7, with 9 bases that match TRBD1. CDR3 length: 15 amino acids. The germline gives CDR1 SGHAT, CDR2 FQNNGV. Trimming cost V 5 bases and J 4 bases; bases outside gene matches: 9. CDR3 nucleotides: TGTGCCAGCAGCCTCACAGGGGGCGCGTGGTACGAGCAGTACTTC. Translation gives CASSLTGGAWYEQYF.

The chain combines TRBV30 with TRBJ2-5; weak D call: TRBD2 (5 bases). Germline loops: CDR1 GTSNPN, CDR2 SVGIG (reference sequence). The CDR3 spans 13 residues. Trimming removed 5 bases at V and 4 bases at J, with 14 bases between. CDR3 in amino acids: CAWGTKGAETQYF. CDR3 coding DNA: TGTGCCTGGGGTACTAAGGGAGCAGAGACCCAGTACTTC.

This clone was observed a handful of times. V gene TRBV19 combines with J gene TRBJ2-7; D may correspond to TRBD1 or TRBD2 (5 bases each). The V gene's germline CDR1 is LNHDA and CDR2 SQIVND (reference sequence). The CDR3 is 14 amino acids. The V and J ends lost 4 bases and 3 bases respectively, with 13 bases between them. The CDR3: CASSRDHALYEQYF. DNA of the CDR3: TGTGCCAGTAGTAGGGACCATGCACTCTACGAGCAGTACTTC.

This clone turned up a few times. The chain is built from TRBV14 and TRBJ1-1, with no clear D. Trimming pared 2 bases from V and 0 bases from J, leaving 10 bases between. Germline V gives CDR1 SGHDN, CDR2 FVKESK. The CDR3 runs 15 residues. In DNA form, the CDR3 reads TGTGCCAGCAGCCAACGGTTTGGTTTGAACACTGAAGCTTTCTTT. Its translation: CASSQRFGLNTEAFF.

This clone showed up just a few times. The chain couples TRBV19 to TRBJ1-1; D uncertain. This CDR3 has 12 amino acids. CDR1 is LNHDA and CDR2 is SQIVND in the germline V gene (reference sequence). V gave up 9 bases and J gave up 7 bases, with 15 bases separating them. In nucleotides, the CDR3 is TGTGCCAGGATTGGGTTGGATGGTGAAGCTTTCTTT. The encoded protein is CARIGLDGEAFF.

The chain is built from TRBV9 and TRBJ1-1; D not resolved. Trimming took 0 bases from V and 6 from J, leaving 12 bases between them. Per the germline V gene, CDR1 is SGDLS and CDR2 is YYNGEE. The CDR3 length is 14 residues. The CDR3 DNA reads as TGTGCCAGCAGCGTAGCCACGGGATGGGCTGAAGCTTTCTTT. Protein: CASSVATGWAEAFF.

V gene TRBV6-6 combines with J gene TRBJ2-1; maybe TRBD2 (5 bases). CDR1 and CDR2 from the germline V gene are MNHNY and SVGAGI (reference sequence). The V gene lost 8 bases and the J gene lost 5 bases, with 10 bases spanning the gap. The CDR3 consists of 12 residues. CDR3 DNA: TGTGCCAGCGGACCCGGGGACAATGAGCAGTTCTTC. Amino acid sequence: CASGPGDNEQFF.

The chain recombines TRBV19 with TRBJ2-7, with 8 bases that match TRBD2. Trimming removed 6 bases from V and 5 bases from J; junction bases left unmatched: 6. The germline CDR1 and CDR2 sequences are LNHDA and SQIVND (reference sequence). The CDR3 extends over 13 amino acids. CDR3 protein: CASRVSGSDEQYF. The CDR3, as DNA: TGTGCCAGTAGAGTGAGCGGGAGCGACGAGCAGTACTTC.

The chain has TRBV25-1 and TRBJ2-7, with 9 bases matching TRBD1. The ends lost 3 bases at V and 6 bases at J; junction bases unmatched: 6. The CDR3 spans 14 residues. Germline-derived CDR1 and CDR2 are MGHDK and SYGVNS. The CDR3 sequence is CASSENRDRAEQYF. CDR3 in DNA: TGTGCCAGCAGTGAGAATCGGGACAGGGCCGAGCAGTACTTC.

This clone appeared many times. This sequence joins TRBV5-1 and TRBJ2-2; D remains ambiguous. The CDR3 extends over 14 amino acids. Trimming left V 3 bases short and J 9 bases short, with 15 bases between. The germline V gene has CDR1 SGHRS and CDR2 YFSETQ. CDR3 bases: TGCGCCAGCAGCTCCACCCCTCCGTCGCGGGAGCTGTTTTTT. It yields the protein CASSSTPPSRELFF.

This clone was observed at least ten times. Other DNA variants within this sample encode the same CDR3. The CDR3 protein is CATSRLLWDEQFF. The DNA for the CDR3 is TGTGCCACCAGCAGATTGCTGTGGGATGAGCAGTTCTTC. This chain joins TRBV15 and TRBJ2-1; unclear D gene. The CDR3 consists of 13 residues. Germline CDR1 reads LNHNV; CDR2 reads YYDKDF (reference sequence). Trimming left V 2 bases short and J 8 bases short, with 10 bases between.

The chain carries TRBV19 and TRBJ2-5; TRBD1 might be the D (5 bases). V lost 5 bases, J lost 1 base, and 11 bases lay in between. The length of the CDR3 is 14 residues. In germline, CDR1 is LNHDA, CDR2 SQIVND (reference sequence). Here the CDR3 DNA reads TGTGCCAGTAGTGAGACAGTAACCCAAGAGACCCAGTACTTC. Protein sequence: CASSETVTQETQYF. Looking up the rest from reference TRBV19 and TRBJ2-5 gives the full variable domain: DGGITQSPKYLFRKEGQNVTLSCEQNLNHDAMYWYRQDPGQGLRLIYYSQIVNDFQKGDIAEGYSVSREKKESFPLTVTSAQKNPTAFYLCASSETVTQETQYFGPGTRLLVL.

The V gene is TRBV29-1, the J gene TRBJ2-5, with 7 bases lining up with TRBD2. With V trimmed by 3 bases and J by 4 bases, 5 bases remained unmatched. CDR1 is SQVTM and CDR2 is ANQGSEA in the germline V gene. This CDR3 region has 13 residues. The CDR3 nucleotides read TGCAGCGTTGATTCGGGGAGGGGAGAGACCCAGTACTTC. Translated, it gives CSVDSGRGETQYF.

This chain uses TRBV7-3 with TRBJ2-1; 10 nucleotides agree with TRBD2. This CDR3 has 15 residues. J was trimmed by 2 bases and V by 3 bases; bases with no gene match: 1. Germline-derived CDR1 and CDR2 are SGHTA and FQGTGA. The CDR3 DNA reads TGTGCCAGCAGCTTCGGGACTAGCGCCTACAATGAGCAGTTCTTC. Encoded protein: CASSFGTSAYNEQFF.

This clone was picked up a small number of times. V gene TRBV2 combines with J gene TRBJ2-5; perhaps TRBD1 as D (6 bases). V shed 5 bases and J shed 2 bases, with 12 bases lying between them. The CDR3 is made up of 14 amino acids. Germline CDR1 is SNHLY and CDR2 is FYNNEI. The CDR3 bases are TGTGCCAGCAGTAACAGGGCTAGGCAAGAGACCCAGTACTTC. This translates into CASSNRARQETQYF.

Remarks on this clone: It differs at one base from a far larger clone, so likely a read error. Other DNA sequences within the sample encode an identical CDR3. As DNA, the CDR3 is TGTGCCAGCAGCTTAGACAATGAGCAGTTCTTC. This translates into CASSLDNEQFF. The chain links TRBV11-2 to TRBJ2-1; D is uncertain. This CDR3 is 11 amino acids long. The V and J ends lost 0 bases and 6 bases respectively, with 0 bases between them. Germline assignment: CDR1 SGHAT and CDR2 FQNNGV.